This entry lists 12 T cell receptor beta chains sequenced from one sample in a study of blood T cell repertoires in COVID-19. The repertoire was sequenced with immunoSEQ multiplex PCR; TCRdb's copy has only in-frame clones and lacks some. Among roughly 500,000 clones listed, around nine tenths were seen once. Sequencing was done on a sample of PBMCs or T cells enriched from blood (not recorded which). Receptor source: a middle-aged woman who had recovered from COVID-19.

Concerning this clone itself: The same CDR3 is also encoded by other DNA sequences in this sample. The chain has TRBV7-9 and TRBJ1-2; 7 bases agree with TRBD1. Per germline, CDR1 SEHNR and CDR2 FQNEAQ (reference sequence). CDR3 length: 13 residues. V was pared by 1 base and J by 8 bases, with 4 bases of the junction left unmatched. CDR3 sequence reads: CASSLGQGGGYTF. For the CDR3, the DNA is TGTGCCAGCAGCTTAGGACAGGGCGGCGGCTACACCTTC.

The chain has TRBV18 and TRBJ1-2, with a possible D match to TRBD1 (6 bases). V lost 2 bases and J 8 bases, leaving 12 bases between the germline ends. This CDR3 contains 13 residues. Germline-derived CDR1 and CDR2 are KGHSH and LQKENI. CDR3 loop: CASSPMAGEGYTF. As DNA, the CDR3 is TGTGCCAGCTCACCAATGGCAGGGGAAGGCTACACCTTC.

The chain is built from TRBV4-1 and TRBJ1-2; 7 bases line up with TRBD1. V gave up 1 base and J gave up 6 bases; unmatched junction bases: 5. The CDR3 has 14 amino acids. Germline assignment: CDR1 MGHRA and CDR2 YSYEKL. The chain's CDR3 is CASSQVYGTDGYTF. The CDR3, as DNA: TGCGCCAGCAGCCAAGTTTACGGGACAGATGGCTACACCTTC.

Turning to this clone: At one of its ends the junction is not consistent with the germline gene, which may arise from a read error. This rearrangement joins TRBV4-3 to TRBJ2-2; 9 positions agree with TRBD1. Germline V lookup: CDR1 LGHNA, CDR2 YSLEER. The CDR3 covers 13 residues. CDR3 nucleotide sequence: TGCGCCAGCAGCCAGATCCGGGACAGGGACCTGTTTTTT. Amino acids: CASSQIRDRDLFF.

The V call is TRBV6-5, the J call TRBJ2-7, with 9 bases matching TRBD1. This CDR3 spans 14 amino acids. Germline CDR1 reads MNHEY; CDR2 reads SVGAGI. V shed 5 bases, J shed 2 bases, and the junction held 4 bases outside the gene matches. The CDR3 DNA reads TGTGCCAGCAGTAAGGACAGGGGTACCTACGAGCAGTACTTC. It yields the protein CASSKDRGTYEQYF.

The chain employs TRBV13 and TRBJ1-1, with 9 bases that match TRBD1. Germline V lookup: CDR1 PRHDT, CDR2 FYEKMQ (reference sequence). The CDR3 loop spans 15 amino acids. The junction had 10 bases not matched to a gene; V was cut back by 6 bases and J by 5 bases. CDR3 residues: CASSNSGQGWTEAFF. For the CDR3, the DNA is TGTGCCAGCAGTAATTCGGGACAGGGCTGGACTGAAGCTTTCTTT.

The chain joins TRBV10-3 to TRBJ2-3; 11 bases agree with TRBD2. J was trimmed by 4 bases and V by 10 bases; bases with no gene match: 4. This CDR3 has 13 amino acids. Germline V gives CDR1 ENHRY, CDR2 SYGVKD. CDR3 nucleotide sequence: TGTGCCACCGGACTAGCGGGCCCAGATACGCAGTATTTT. Translation gives CATGLAGPDTQYF.

V usage is TRBV29-1 and J usage is TRBJ2-1; the match to TRBD1 covers 8 bases. With V trimmed by 0 bases and J by 0 bases, 16 bases remained unmatched. CDR1 SQVTM and CDR2 ANQGSEA come from the germline V gene. The CDR3 is made up of 20 amino acids. DNA for the CDR3: TGCAGCGTTGAAGATCTTTGGGACCGGACAGGGCCGAGCTCCTACAATGAGCAGTTCTTC. This translates into CSVEDLWDRTGPSSYNEQFF.

CDR3 DNA: TGTGCCAGCAGATTTCCGGGTTCCTACGAGCAGTACTTC. Its protein product is CASRFPGSYEQYF. This chain joins TRBV7-9 and TRBJ2-7; D is unclear. The V gene's germline CDR1 is SEHNR and CDR2 FQNEAQ (reference sequence). V was pared by 6 bases and J by 1 base, with 10 bases between. CDR3 length equals 13 residues.

The chain has TRBV5-4 and TRBJ2-3, with 9 bases matching TRBD2. With 7 bases clipped from V and 6 bases from J, the junction kept 12 bases outside the gene matches. This CDR3 region has 15 residues. Germline CDR1 is SGHNT and CDR2 is YYREEE (reference sequence). This CDR3 reads CASHQKREASDTQYF. In DNA form, the CDR3 reads TGTGCCAGCCACCAGAAGCGGGAGGCAAGCGATACGCAGTATTTT.

This rearrangement joins TRBV30 to TRBJ1-2; 8 nucleotides match TRBD1. V shed 4 bases, J shed 4 bases, and the junction held 11 bases outside the gene matches. Germline CDR1 reads GTSNPN; CDR2 reads SVGIG (reference sequence). This CDR3 has 15 amino acids. The CDR3 DNA is TGTGCCTGGACGGTACCAGGGGGCGCAGGCTATGGCTACACCTTC. Its translation: CAWTVPGGAGYGYTF.

V and J are TRBV5-5 and TRBJ1-6; 12 nucleotides agree with TRBD1. This CDR3 comprises 18 residues. J gave up 3 bases and V 4 bases, and 8 bases lay outside the gene matches. Germline CDR1 is SGHKS and CDR2 is YYEKEE (reference sequence). The CDR3 nucleotides are TGTGCCAGCAGCAACGGGACAGGGGGCAGTGGCTATAATTCACCCCTCCACTTT. Encoded protein: CASSNGTGGSGYNSPLHF.